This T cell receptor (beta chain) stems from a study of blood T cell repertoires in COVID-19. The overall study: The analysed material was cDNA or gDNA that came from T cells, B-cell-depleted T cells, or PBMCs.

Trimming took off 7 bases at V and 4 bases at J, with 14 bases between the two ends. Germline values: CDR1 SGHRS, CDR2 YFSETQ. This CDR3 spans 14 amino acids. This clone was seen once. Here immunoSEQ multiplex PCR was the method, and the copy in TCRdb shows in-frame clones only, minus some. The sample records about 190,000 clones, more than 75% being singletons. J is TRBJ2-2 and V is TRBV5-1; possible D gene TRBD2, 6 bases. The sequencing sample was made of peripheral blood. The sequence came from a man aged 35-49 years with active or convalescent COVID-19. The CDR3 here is CASLSGGTTGELFF. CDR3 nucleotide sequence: TGCGCCAGCTTATCAGGCGGGACCACCGGGGAGCTGTTTTTT.